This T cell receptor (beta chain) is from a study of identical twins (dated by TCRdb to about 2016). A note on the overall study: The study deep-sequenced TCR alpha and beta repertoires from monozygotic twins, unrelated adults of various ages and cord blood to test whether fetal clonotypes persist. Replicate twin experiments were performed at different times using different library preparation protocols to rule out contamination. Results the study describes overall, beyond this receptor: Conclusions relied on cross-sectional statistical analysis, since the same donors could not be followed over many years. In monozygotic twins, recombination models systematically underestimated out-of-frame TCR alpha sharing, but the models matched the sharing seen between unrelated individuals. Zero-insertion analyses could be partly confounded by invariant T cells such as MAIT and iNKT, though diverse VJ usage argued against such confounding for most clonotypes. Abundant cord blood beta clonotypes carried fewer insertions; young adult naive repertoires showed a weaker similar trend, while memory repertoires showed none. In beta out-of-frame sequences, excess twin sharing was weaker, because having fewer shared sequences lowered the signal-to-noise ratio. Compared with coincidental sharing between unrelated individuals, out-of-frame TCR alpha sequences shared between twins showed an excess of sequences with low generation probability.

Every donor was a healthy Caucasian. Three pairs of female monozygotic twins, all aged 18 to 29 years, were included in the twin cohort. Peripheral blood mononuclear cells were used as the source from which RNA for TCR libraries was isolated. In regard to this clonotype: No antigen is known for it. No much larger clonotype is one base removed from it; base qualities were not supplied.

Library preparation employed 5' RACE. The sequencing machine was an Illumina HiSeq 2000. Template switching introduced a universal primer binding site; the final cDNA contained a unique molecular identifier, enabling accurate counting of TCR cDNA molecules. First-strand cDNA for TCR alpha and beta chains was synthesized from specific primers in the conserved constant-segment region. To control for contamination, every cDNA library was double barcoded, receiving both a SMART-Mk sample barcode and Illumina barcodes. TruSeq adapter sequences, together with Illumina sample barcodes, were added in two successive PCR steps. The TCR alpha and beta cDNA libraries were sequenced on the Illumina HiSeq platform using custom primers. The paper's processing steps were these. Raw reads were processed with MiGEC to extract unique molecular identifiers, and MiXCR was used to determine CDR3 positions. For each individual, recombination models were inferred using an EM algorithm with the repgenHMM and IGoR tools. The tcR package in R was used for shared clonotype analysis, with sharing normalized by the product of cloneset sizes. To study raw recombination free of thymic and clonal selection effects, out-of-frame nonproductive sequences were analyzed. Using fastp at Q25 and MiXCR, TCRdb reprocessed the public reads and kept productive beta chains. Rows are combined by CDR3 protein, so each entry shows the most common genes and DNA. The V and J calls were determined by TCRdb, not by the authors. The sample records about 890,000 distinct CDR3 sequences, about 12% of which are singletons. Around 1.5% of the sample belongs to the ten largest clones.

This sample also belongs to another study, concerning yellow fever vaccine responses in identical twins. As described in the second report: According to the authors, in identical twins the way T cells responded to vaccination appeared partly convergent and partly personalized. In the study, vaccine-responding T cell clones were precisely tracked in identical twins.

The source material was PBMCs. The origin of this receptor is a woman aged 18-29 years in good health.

The CDR3 protein sequence reads: CASSLVAGTGRFSSYEQYF. The sequenced DNA: TGTGCCAGCAGCTTGGTAGCGGGGACAGGGAGGTTCAGCTCCTACGAGCAGTACTTC. This chain is built from TRBV5-6 and TRBJ2-7; the D segment could be TRBD1, given 9 matching bases. From the cysteine through the phenylalanine, the CDR3 covers 19 amino acids. The only DNA kept is the CDR3, 57 bases in frame from the first base. The junction carries 22 bases between V and J, which are trimmed by 0 bases and 0 bases respectively. CDR1 and CDR2, per the germline V gene, are SGHDT and YYEEEE.